The 18 T cell receptor beta chains given below trace back to one sample, sequenced in a study of blood T cell repertoires in COVID-19. Sequencing was performed with immunoSEQ multiplex PCR; in TCRdb, only in-frame clones are kept and a portion is missing. The table records about 120,000 clones, more than 70% of them present only once. The source material was peripheral blood. The receptors derive from a woman aged 70-85 years who had recovered from COVID-19.

This clone was seen more than once but under ten times. This chain uses TRBV27 with TRBJ2-7; D possibly corresponds to TRBD1 (5 bases). CDR3 size: 16 residues. Per germline, CDR1 MNHEY and CDR2 SMNVEV (reference sequence). Trimming cost V 5 bases and J 3 bases, with 20 bases left between them. The CDR3: CASSLKGRVGIYEQYF. In DNA form, the CDR3 reads TGTGCCAGCAGTCTCAAGGGCAGGGTAGGGATCTACGAGCAGTACTTC.

V usage is TRBV5-6 and J usage is TRBJ2-2, with D possibly TRBD2 on 6 matching bases. The germline V gene encodes CDR1 SGHDT and CDR2 YYEEEE. V gave up 3 bases and J gave up 3 bases, with 15 bases separating them. CDR3 length equals 16 residues. The CDR3 sequence: CASSSLRGGDTGELFF. CDR3 coding DNA: TGTGCCAGCAGCTCCTTAAGGGGAGGAGACACCGGGGAGCTGTTTTTT.

This clone was counted a single time. The CDR3 nucleotides are TGCGCCAGCAGGGGGGGACCGAACACCGGGGAGCTGTTTTTT. Amino acid sequence: CASRGGPNTGELFF. The chain combines TRBV5-1 with TRBJ2-2; weak D call: TRBD2 (6 bases). CDR3 length: 14 residues. Looked up from germline, CDR1 is SGHRS and CDR2 is YFSETQ. Trimming removed 5 bases from V and 0 bases from J, with 8 bases in between.

This chain links TRBV5-1 with TRBJ2-7; 7 bases are shared with TRBD1. Germline CDR1 SGHRS, CDR2 YFSETQ. V lost 2 bases and J lost 2; bases outside the gene matches: 4. The CDR3 is made up of 14 amino acids. The CDR3 loop is CASSLGQAPYEQYF. In DNA, the CDR3 is TGCGCCAGCAGCTTAGGACAGGCCCCCTACGAGCAGTACTTC.

The V call is TRBV7-2, the J call TRBJ2-7, with 8 bases identical to TRBD1. The CDR3 totals 14 residues. The V and J ends lost 5 bases and 6 bases, in that order; junction bases with no gene match: 9. Germline CDR1 SGHTA, CDR2 FQGNSA. CDR3 nucleotide sequence: TGTGCCAGCAGCCCCGGGACAGGCCGAAGCGAGCAGTACTTC. Translation: CASSPGTGRSEQYF.

The chain couples TRBV4-2 to TRBJ1-6; weak D call: TRBD1 (5 bases). The CDR3 length is 17 residues. The germline V gene has CDR1 LGHNA and CDR2 YNFKEQ. Between the trimmed V and J ends, which lost 4 bases and 1 base, there was a span of 14 bases. The CDR3 DNA reads as TGTGCCAGCAGCCGAAGTTCCGGGGGATCCTATAATTCACCCCTCCACTTT. Translation gives CASSRSSGGSYNSPLHF.

The V gene is TRBV30, the J gene TRBJ2-5; D unresolved. V lost 1 base and J 5 bases, leaving 8 bases between the germline ends. Germline V gives CDR1 GTSNPN, CDR2 SVGIG (reference sequence). This CDR3 spans 12 amino acids. Written as DNA, the CDR3 is TGTGCCTGGAGTGACTACGGGGAGACCCAGTACTTC. Its translation is CAWSDYGETQYF.

This clone was seen a few times. The chain carries TRBV29-1 and TRBJ1-1, with D possibly TRBD1 on 6 matching bases. The germline V and J ends were trimmed by 7 bases and 3 bases, with 15 bases remaining between them. The CDR3 sequence is 13 residues long. Germline V gene data show CDR1 as SQVTM and CDR2 as ANQGSEA. The CDR3 nucleotides read TGCAGCGCCCGACCACAGGGATACACTGAAGCTTTCTTT. This gives the protein CSARPQGYTEAFF.

The chain uses TRBV2 and TRBJ2-4, with a weak D call TRBD2 (5 bases). The germline V gene encodes CDR1 SNHLY and CDR2 FYNNEI. The CDR3 consists of 13 residues. The V end was cut by 5 bases, the J end by 8 bases, with 13 bases between. The CDR3 loop is CASSFRGLDIQYF. CDR3 sequence (DNA): TGTGCCAGCAGTTTCCGAGGGCTGGACATTCAGTACTTC.

This clone appeared once. The V and J genes are TRBV12-3 or TRBV12-4 and TRBJ1-2; no clear D. This CDR3 comprises 13 residues. Trimming stripped 2 bases from V and 5 bases from J, with 9 bases between. In DNA form, the CDR3 reads TGTGCCAGCAGTTTACGGCGGACTTATGGCTACACCTTC. This translates into CASSLRRTYGYTF.

The rearrangement links TRBV7-2 to TRBJ1-4, with 7 bases identical to TRBD1. From germline, CDR1 is SGHTA and CDR2 FQGNSA. The junction had 6 bases not matched to a gene; V was cut back by 5 bases and J by 0 bases. The CDR3 length is 16 residues. This chain's CDR3 is CASSRQGFATNEKLFF. DNA of the CDR3: TGTGCCAGCAGCAGACAGGGATTTGCAACTAATGAAAAACTGTTTTTT.

The chain carries TRBV7-8 and TRBJ1-2, with 9 bases lining up with TRBD1. CDR1 and CDR2 from the germline V gene are SGHVS and FQNEAQ. The CDR3 totals 15 residues. Trimming took 0 bases from V and 3 from J; bases not matched to a gene: 2. The CDR3 reads CASSLATGGYYGYTF. CDR3 coding DNA: TGTGCCAGCAGCTTAGCAACAGGGGGCTACTATGGCTACACCTTC.

This clone was seen a handful of times. The chain carries TRBV6-2 or TRBV6-3 and TRBJ1-2; D is possibly TRBD1 (5 bases). The V gene's germline CDR1 is MNHEY and CDR2 SVGEGT. The CDR3 sequence is 14 residues long. With 0 bases removed from V and 4 bases from J, the gap between germline ends came to 9 bases. Here the CDR3 reads CASSYSRTPYGYTF. CDR3 nucleotides: TGTGCCAGCAGTTACTCGAGGACACCCTATGGCTACACCTTC.

The rearrangement uses TRBV30 and TRBJ1-4; a possible D gene is TRBD1 (6 bases). Germline assignment: CDR1 GTSNPN and CDR2 SVGIG (reference sequence). The CDR3 has 12 residues. The germline V and J ends were trimmed by 8 bases and 8 bases, with 15 bases remaining between them. Written as DNA, the CDR3 is TGTGCCCTCGAGTGGGGGCGGGAAAAACTGTTTTTT. Protein product: CALEWGREKLFF.

CDR3 sequence: CASSPRGGGRNTGELFF. CDR3 bases: TGTGCCAGCAGCCCTAGGGGGGGAGGTCGGAACACCGGGGAGCTGTTTTTT. The rearrangement joins TRBV7-6 to TRBJ2-2; perhaps TRBD2 as D (7 bases). V shed 5 bases and J shed 1 base, with 17 bases lying between them. Per the germline V gene, CDR1 is SGHVS and CDR2 is FNYEAQ. The CDR3 is 17 residues long.

This clone was found once. The chain is built from TRBV27 and TRBJ2-3; perhaps TRBD2 as D (6 bases). V shed 8 bases and J shed 2 bases, with 14 bases lying between them. This CDR3 comprises 14 residues. Germline V gives CDR1 MNHEY, CDR2 SMNVEV (reference sequence). This CDR3 is CASSGVFLTDTQYF. The DNA of the CDR3 is TGTGCCAGCTCGGGAGTTTTCCTCACAGATACGCAGTATTTT.

The V gene is TRBV28, the J gene TRBJ1-6; D uncertain. CDR1 and CDR2 from the germline V gene are MDHEN and SYDVKM. V was clipped by 6 bases and J by 6 bases, with 18 bases between them. The CDR3 runs to 16 residues. The CDR3 reads CASRSNSRVANSPLHF. CDR3 bases: TGTGCCAGCAGATCAAACTCCCGGGTAGCTAATTCACCCCTCCACTTT.

V gene TRBV24-1 combines with J gene TRBJ2-3, with 7 bases lining up with TRBD1. The length of the CDR3 is 12 residues. With 7 bases clipped from V and 3 bases from J, the junction kept 0 bases outside the gene matches. The germline V gene encodes CDR1 KGHDR and CDR2 SFDVKD. CDR3: CATRQGTDTQYF. The CDR3 DNA follows: TGTGCCACCAGACAGGGGACAGATACGCAGTATTTT.